The 28 T cell receptor beta chains below were found in one sample sequenced in a study of T cell responses to AZD1222 COVID-19 vaccine. TCRdb's table, derived via immunoSEQ multiplex PCR, lists solely in-frame clones and lacks some. The data show 80,000 to 100,000 clones, around 91% seen once. Sequencing was performed on peripheral blood, taken 28 days after the second AZD1222 dose. The receptors come from an adult who received the AZD1222 COVID-19 vaccine.

The CDR3 here is CASSLYGTHATTNEKLFF. As DNA, the CDR3 is TGTGCCAGCAGCTTATACGGGACACATGCTACAACTAATGAAAAACTGTTTTTT. The chain recombines TRBV3-1 (or the pseudogene TRBV3-2) with TRBJ1-4; the D gene is possibly TRBD1 (6 bases). There are 18 residues in the CDR3. Trimming cost V 5 bases and J 0 bases, with 19 bases left between them. The germline gives CDR1 LGHDT, CDR2 YNNKEL (reference sequence).

The chain carries TRBV7-2 and TRBJ1-6; D is undetermined. The length of the CDR3 is 16 residues. CDR1 is SGHTA and CDR2 is FQGNSA in the germline V gene. V lost 0 bases to trimming and J lost 7 bases, with 13 bases between them. DNA of the CDR3: TGTGCCAGCAGCTTAGCTTATGGCCGGCAAAATTCACCCCTCCACTTT. It specifies CASSLAYGRQNSPLHF.

V and J are TRBV6-5 and TRBJ1-6; TRBD1 matches at 10 bases. V was pared by 0 bases and J by 7 bases, with 3 bases of the junction left unmatched. The CDR3 spans 16 residues. Per germline, CDR1 MNHEY and CDR2 SVGAGI. The CDR3 here is CASSYSGQGRNSPLHF. In nucleotides, the CDR3 is TGTGCCAGCAGTTACTCGGGACAGGGGAGGAATTCACCCCTCCACTTT.

The chain uses TRBV13 and TRBJ2-2; 11 bases are a match to TRBD2. Trimming cost V 5 bases and J 1 base; bases outside gene matches: 6. From germline, CDR1 is PRHDT and CDR2 FYEKMQ (reference sequence). The CDR3 sequence is 17 residues long. CDR3 in amino acids: CASSRRTSGRNTGELFF. DNA for the CDR3: TGTGCCAGCAGCAGACGAACTAGCGGGAGGAACACCGGGGAGCTGTTTTTT.

This clone has a single count. The chain uses TRBV6-5 and TRBJ1-2; weak D call: TRBD1 (5 bases). CDR3 length: 16 residues. Trimming left V 1 base short and J 0 bases short, with 12 bases between. Germline CDR1 reads MNHEY; CDR2 reads SVGAGI. The DNA of the CDR3 is TGTGCCAGCAGTTACTGGGGCGGGGCAGCTAACTATGGCTACACCTTC. Amino acid sequence: CASSYWGGAANYGYTF.

This clone appeared once. The chain employs TRBV27 and TRBJ2-1; TRBD1 might be the D (5 bases). CDR1 and CDR2 (germline): MNHEY, SMNVEV (reference sequence). V lost 3 bases to trimming and J lost 5 bases, with 11 bases between them. CDR3 length: 14 residues. The DNA of the CDR3 is TGTGCCAGCAGTTTGGGGCTAGGGGACAATGAGCAGTTCTTC. Its protein product is CASSLGLGDNEQFF.

The chain joins TRBV18 to TRBJ2-2, with D perhaps matching TRBD2 (6 bases). The CDR3 has 18 amino acids. Germline CDR1 reads KGHSH; CDR2 reads LQKENI. V lost 3 bases and J lost 2, with 19 bases in between. In DNA, the CDR3 is TGTGCCAGCTCACCCCTACTACGCGGGGACTTAAACACCGGGGAGCTGTTTTTT. As protein: CASSPLLRGDLNTGELFF.

This sequence joins TRBV15 and TRBJ2-3; 7 bases agree with TRBD2. V lost 2 bases, J lost 2 bases, and 4 bases stayed unmatched. CDR1 LNHNV and CDR2 YYDKDF come from the germline V gene (reference sequence). This CDR3 spans 15 amino acids. The CDR3 DNA sequence: TGTGCCACCAGCAGAAAAGCGGGAAACACAGATACGCAGTATTTT. Translating it yields CATSRKAGNTDTQYF.

The rearrangement uses TRBV6-2 or TRBV6-3 and TRBJ2-1; D gene unclear. From germline, CDR1 is MNHEY and CDR2 SVGEGT. This CDR3 contains 12 residues. The germline V and J ends were trimmed by 0 bases and 7 bases, with 4 bases remaining between them. The CDR3 sequence: CASSYSKNEQFF. CDR3 in DNA: TGTGCCAGCAGTTACTCGAAGAATGAGCAGTTCTTC.

Comment on this clone: Within the sample, other DNA sequences also encode this same CDR3. The chain has TRBV9 and TRBJ1-1; D is possibly TRBD1 (5 bases). The CDR3 is 13 amino acids. The germline CDR1 and CDR2 sequences are SGDLS and YYNGEE. V was pared by 0 bases and J by 3 bases, with 6 bases between. CDR3 region: CASSVGGDTEAFF. In nucleotides, the CDR3 is TGTGCCAGCAGCGTAGGAGGGGACACTGAAGCTTTCTTT.

J is TRBJ1-2 and V is TRBV7-2; D is unclear. V was pared by 1 base and J by 7 bases, with 7 bases between. Germline CDR1 reads SGHTA; CDR2 reads FQGNSA. The CDR3 contains 12 residues. The DNA of the CDR3 is TGTGCCAGCAGCTTAGGGGATCTTGGCTACACCTTC. As protein: CASSLGDLGYTF.

The V call is TRBV29-1, the J call TRBJ2-3; a weak D match, TRBD2 (5 bases). V was shortened by 6 bases and J by 2 bases, with 15 bases between the two germline ends. The length of the CDR3 is 14 residues. Germline CDR1 SQVTM, CDR2 ANQGSEA. CDR3 region: CSVPAEPFTDTQYF. DNA for the CDR3: TGCAGCGTCCCAGCGGAACCGTTCACAGATACGCAGTATTTT.

This chain joins TRBV24-1 and TRBJ2-3; 8 nucleotides line up with TRBD1. V trimming: 4 bases; J trimming: 0 bases; junction bases outside the gene matches: 11. The germline gives CDR1 KGHDR, CDR2 SFDVKD. CDR3 length equals 18 residues. The CDR3 spells CATSDPNPGQGSTDTQYF. The CDR3 DNA reads as TGTGCCACCAGTGACCCCAACCCCGGACAGGGTAGCACAGATACGCAGTATTTT.

V gene TRBV6-5 combines with J gene TRBJ2-7; a weak D match, TRBD1 (5 bases). V lost 2 bases, J lost 5 bases, and 19 bases lay in between. Germline V gene data show CDR1 as MNHEY and CDR2 as SVGAGI. The CDR3 has 16 amino acids. CDR3 in DNA: TGTGCCAGCAGTTACGAGACAGCGTTGAGCGTCCACGAGCAGTACTTC. This gives the protein CASSYETALSVHEQYF.

This chain connects TRBV11-2 to TRBJ2-3; 11 bases line up with TRBD2. The V and J ends lost 0 bases and 3 bases, in that order; junction bases with no gene match: 8. Germline-derived CDR1 and CDR2 are SGHAT and FQNNGV. This CDR3 region has 18 residues. CDR3 bases: TGTGCCAGCAGCTTAGAAGGTGTTAGCGGGGGGGCGACAGATACGCAGTATTTT. Translating gives CASSLEGVSGGATDTQYF.

The V and J genes are TRBV7-9 and TRBJ2-3; D is tentatively TRBD1 or TRBD2 (5 bases each). The germline V and J ends were trimmed by 4 bases and 2 bases, with 16 bases remaining between them. The germline V gene has CDR1 SEHNR and CDR2 FQNEAQ (reference sequence). This CDR3 contains 16 residues. CDR3 residues: CASSSGTGDYTDTQYF. CDR3 nucleotide sequence: TGTGCCAGCAGCTCCGGGACCGGGGATTACACAGATACGCAGTATTTT.

The gene calls are TRBV7-2 and TRBJ2-3; 8 bases line up with TRBD2. This CDR3 has 15 amino acids. Germline CDR1 reads SGHTA; CDR2 reads FQGNSA. The V segment lost 0 bases and the J segment 4 bases; nucleotides outside the gene matches: 3. The CDR3: CASSLAPGGADTQYF. The CDR3 nucleotides are TGTGCCAGCAGCTTAGCGCCCGGGGGGGCAGATACGCAGTATTTT.

The V call is TRBV7-9, the J call TRBJ1-5; D unresolved. The CDR3 extends over 12 amino acids. Trimming took off 4 bases at V and 4 bases at J, with 5 bases between the two ends. Germline V lookup: CDR1 SEHNR, CDR2 FQNEAQ (reference sequence). This CDR3 is CASSSANQPQHF. Written as DNA, the CDR3 is TGTGCCAGCAGCTCCGCTAATCAGCCCCAGCATTTT.

The chain carries TRBV13 and TRBJ1-1; 9 bases are a match to TRBD1. Germline values: CDR1 PRHDT, CDR2 FYEKMQ (reference sequence). The CDR3 sequence is 14 residues long. With 6 bases clipped from V and 3 bases from J, the junction kept 5 bases outside the gene matches. The CDR3 bases are TGTGCCAGCAGACAGGGGGCGCGGGACACTGAAGCTTTCTTT. This sequence encodes CASRQGARDTEAFF.

This clone was counted once. The chain links TRBV10-3 to TRBJ1-6; D is perhaps TRBD1 (6 bases). The CDR3 consists of 12 residues. The germline CDR1 and CDR2 sequences are ENHRY and SYGVKD. The germline V and J ends were trimmed by 7 bases and 8 bases, with 9 bases remaining between them. CDR3 coding DNA: TGTGCCATCACTGCAGGGGATTCACCCCTCCACTTT. Translating gives CAITAGDSPLHF.

This clone occurred a few times. V usage is TRBV3-1 (or the pseudogene TRBV3-2) and J usage is TRBJ1-1; the D is unclear. CDR1 and CDR2 (germline): LGHDT, YNNKEL (reference sequence). V was pared by 1 base and J by 2 bases, with 5 bases between. The CDR3 has 13 amino acids. CDR3 DNA sequence: TGTGCCAGCAGCCAAGGTCATAACACTGAAGCTTTCTTT. Translation: CASSQGHNTEAFF.

The V and J genes are TRBV18 and TRBJ1-2, with 11 bases fitting TRBD1. The CDR3 totals 15 residues. Germline CDR1 is KGHSH and CDR2 is LQKENI. J was trimmed by 4 bases and V by 10 bases; bases with no gene match: 11. The CDR3 DNA is TGTGCCACCGCGCCCAGGACAGGGGGCGTCTATGGCTACACCTTC. Residues: CATAPRTGGVYGYTF.

The rearrangement uses TRBV13 and TRBJ1-1; 7 bases are shared with TRBD1. The V gene's germline CDR1 is PRHDT and CDR2 FYEKMQ (reference sequence). The ends lost 6 bases at V and 5 bases at J; junction bases unmatched: 9. The CDR3 extends over 14 amino acids. In DNA, the CDR3 is TGTGCCAGCAGGGAATACAGGGGTCGGACTGAAGCTTTCTTT. Amino acids: CASREYRGRTEAFF.

V is TRBV10-2 and J is TRBJ2-1, with 14 bases identical to TRBD2. With 8 bases clipped from V and 7 bases from J, the junction kept 1 base outside the gene matches. Germline V gene lookup returns CDR1 WSHSY and CDR2 SAAADI. The CDR3 runs to 13 residues. The CDR3 here is CASRLAGGNEQFF. For the CDR3, the DNA is TGCGCCAGCCGACTAGCGGGAGGGAATGAGCAGTTCTTC.

The chain has TRBV18 and TRBJ2-3; the D gene is possibly TRBD1 (5 bases). Deletions cut 4 bases from V and 2 bases from J, with 7 bases between. The germline V gene has CDR1 KGHSH and CDR2 LQKENI. The CDR3 sequence is 13 residues long. CDR3 coding DNA: TGTGCCAGCTCACTGGACAACACAGATACGCAGTATTTT. Translated, it gives CASSLDNTDTQYF.

V gene TRBV24-1 combines with J gene TRBJ2-5; D remains unclear. Trimming pared 4 bases from V and 3 bases from J, leaving 14 bases between. The germline V gene has CDR1 KGHDR and CDR2 SFDVKD. The CDR3 has 15 amino acids. For the CDR3, the DNA is TGTGCCACCAGTGAAGACCCACTCTCAAAAGAGACCCAGTACTTC. Protein product: CATSEDPLSKETQYF.

The rearrangement joins TRBV25-1 to TRBJ1-1, with D tentatively TRBD1 (5 bases). The ends were cut back, 6 bases at V and 3 bases at J, with 8 bases in the middle. CDR3 size: 12 residues. The germline V gene encodes CDR1 MGHDK and CDR2 SYGVNS. CDR3 sequence (DNA): TGTGCCAGCAGAACAGGTCACACTGAAGCTTTCTTT. Residues: CASRTGHTEAFF.

The J gene is TRBJ1-2, the V gene TRBV18; D uncertain. This CDR3 is built from 14 residues. Per the germline V gene, CDR1 is KGHSH and CDR2 is LQKENI. The germline V and J ends were trimmed by 3 bases and 0 bases, with 8 bases remaining between them. The CDR3 reads CASSPWESNYGYTF. The CDR3, as DNA: TGTGCCAGCTCACCTTGGGAATCTAACTATGGCTACACCTTC.